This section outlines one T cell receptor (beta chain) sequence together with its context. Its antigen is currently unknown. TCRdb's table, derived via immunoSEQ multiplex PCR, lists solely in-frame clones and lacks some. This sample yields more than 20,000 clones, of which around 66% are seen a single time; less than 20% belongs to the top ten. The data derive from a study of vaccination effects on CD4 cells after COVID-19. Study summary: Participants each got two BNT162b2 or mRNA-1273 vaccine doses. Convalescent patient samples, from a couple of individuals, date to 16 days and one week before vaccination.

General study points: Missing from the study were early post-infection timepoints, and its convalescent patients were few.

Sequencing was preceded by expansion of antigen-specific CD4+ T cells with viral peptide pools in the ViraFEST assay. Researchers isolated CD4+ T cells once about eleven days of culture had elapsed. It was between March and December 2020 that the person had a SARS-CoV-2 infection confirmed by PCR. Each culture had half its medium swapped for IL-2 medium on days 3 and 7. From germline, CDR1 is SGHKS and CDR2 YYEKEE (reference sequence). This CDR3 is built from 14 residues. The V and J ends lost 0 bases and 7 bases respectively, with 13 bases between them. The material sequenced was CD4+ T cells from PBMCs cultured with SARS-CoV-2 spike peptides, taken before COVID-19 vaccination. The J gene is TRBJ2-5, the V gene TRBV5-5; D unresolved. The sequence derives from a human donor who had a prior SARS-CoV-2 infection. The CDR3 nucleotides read TGTGCCAGCAGCTTGGTGCGGACCCCGAGGACCCAGTACTTC. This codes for CASSLVRTPRTQYF.